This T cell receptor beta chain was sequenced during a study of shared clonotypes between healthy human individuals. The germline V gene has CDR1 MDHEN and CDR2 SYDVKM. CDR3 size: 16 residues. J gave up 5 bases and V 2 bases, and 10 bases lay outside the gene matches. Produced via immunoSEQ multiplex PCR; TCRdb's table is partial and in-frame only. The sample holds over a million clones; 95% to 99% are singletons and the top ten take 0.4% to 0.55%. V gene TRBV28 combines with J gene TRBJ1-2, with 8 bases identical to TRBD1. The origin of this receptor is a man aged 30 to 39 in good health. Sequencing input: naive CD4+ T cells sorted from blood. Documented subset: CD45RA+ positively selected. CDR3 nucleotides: TGTGCCAGCAGTTTACCGATCGACAGGGGAGCATATGGCTACACCTTC. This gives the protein CASSLPIDRGAYGYTF.